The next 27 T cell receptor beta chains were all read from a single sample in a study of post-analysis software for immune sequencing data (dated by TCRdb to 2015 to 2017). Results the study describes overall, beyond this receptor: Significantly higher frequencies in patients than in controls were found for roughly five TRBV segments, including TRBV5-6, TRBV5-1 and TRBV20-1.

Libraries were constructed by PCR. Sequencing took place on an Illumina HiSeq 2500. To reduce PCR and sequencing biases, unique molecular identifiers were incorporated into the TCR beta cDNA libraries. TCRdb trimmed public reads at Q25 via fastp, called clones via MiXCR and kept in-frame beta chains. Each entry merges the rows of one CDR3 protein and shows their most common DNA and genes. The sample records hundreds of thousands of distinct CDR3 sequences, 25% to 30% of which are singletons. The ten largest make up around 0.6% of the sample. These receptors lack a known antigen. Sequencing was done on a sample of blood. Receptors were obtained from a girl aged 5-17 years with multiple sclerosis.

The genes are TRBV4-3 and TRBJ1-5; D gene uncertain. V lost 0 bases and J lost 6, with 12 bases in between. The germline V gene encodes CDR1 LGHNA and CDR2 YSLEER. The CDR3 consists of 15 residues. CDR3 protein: CASSQEGQRGQPQHF. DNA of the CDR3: TGCGCCAGCAGCCAAGAAGGGCAGCGAGGTCAGCCCCAGCATTTT.

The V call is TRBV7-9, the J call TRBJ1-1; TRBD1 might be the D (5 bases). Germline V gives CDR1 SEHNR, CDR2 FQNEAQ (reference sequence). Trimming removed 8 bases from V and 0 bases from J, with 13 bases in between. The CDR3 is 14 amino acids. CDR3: CASGGPGLNTEAFF. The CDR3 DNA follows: TGTGCCAGCGGGGGTCCGGGCTTGAACACTGAAGCTTTCTTT.

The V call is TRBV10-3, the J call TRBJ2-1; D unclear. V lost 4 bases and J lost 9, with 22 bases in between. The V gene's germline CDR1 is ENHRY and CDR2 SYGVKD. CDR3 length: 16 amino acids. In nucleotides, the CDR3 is TGTGCCATCAGTGTCGAACAGCGCCTGGAGTTGGGTGAGCAGTTCTTC. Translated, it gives CAISVEQRLELGEQFF.

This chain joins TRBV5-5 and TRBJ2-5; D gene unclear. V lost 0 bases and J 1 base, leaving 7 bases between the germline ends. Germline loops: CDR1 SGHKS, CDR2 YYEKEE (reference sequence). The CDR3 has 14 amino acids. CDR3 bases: TGTGCCAGCAGCTTGGTAACAGTCCAAGAGACCCAGTACTTC. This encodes CASSLVTVQETQYF.

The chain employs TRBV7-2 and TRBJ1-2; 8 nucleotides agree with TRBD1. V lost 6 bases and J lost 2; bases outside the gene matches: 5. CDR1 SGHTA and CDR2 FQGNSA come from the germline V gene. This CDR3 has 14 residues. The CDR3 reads CASSRQGTNYGYTF. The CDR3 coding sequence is TGTGCCAGCAGTCGACAGGGGACAAACTATGGCTACACCTTC.

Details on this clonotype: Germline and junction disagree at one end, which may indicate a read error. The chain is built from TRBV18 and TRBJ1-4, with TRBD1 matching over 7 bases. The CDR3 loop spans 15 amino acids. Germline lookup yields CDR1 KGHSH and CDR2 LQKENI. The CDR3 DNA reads TGTGCCAACTCACCAAACAGGGGTTTCGGCGAAAAACTGTTTTTT. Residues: CANSPNRGFGEKLFF.

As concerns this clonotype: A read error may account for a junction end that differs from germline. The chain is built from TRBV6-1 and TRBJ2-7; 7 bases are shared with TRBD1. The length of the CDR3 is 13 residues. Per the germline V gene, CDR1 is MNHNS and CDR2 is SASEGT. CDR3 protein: CASSAGQSYGQYF. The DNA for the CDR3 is TGTGCCAGCAGTGCGGGACAGTCCTACGGGCAGTACTTC.

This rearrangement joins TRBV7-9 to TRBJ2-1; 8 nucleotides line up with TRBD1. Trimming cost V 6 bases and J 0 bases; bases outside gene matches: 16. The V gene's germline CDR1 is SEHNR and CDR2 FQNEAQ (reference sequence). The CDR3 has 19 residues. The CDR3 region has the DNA TGTGCCAGCAGTTCTGGTGGGGCAGGGGGCCTTAACTCCTACAATGAGCAGTTCTTC. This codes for CASSSGGAGGLNSYNEQFF.

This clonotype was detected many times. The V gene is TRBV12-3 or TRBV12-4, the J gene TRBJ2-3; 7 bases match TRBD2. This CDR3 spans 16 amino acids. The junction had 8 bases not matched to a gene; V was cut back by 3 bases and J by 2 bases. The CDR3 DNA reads TGTGCCAGCAGTTTGCCCCGGGACTACAACACAGATACGCAGTATTTT. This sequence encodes CASSLPRDYNTDTQYF.

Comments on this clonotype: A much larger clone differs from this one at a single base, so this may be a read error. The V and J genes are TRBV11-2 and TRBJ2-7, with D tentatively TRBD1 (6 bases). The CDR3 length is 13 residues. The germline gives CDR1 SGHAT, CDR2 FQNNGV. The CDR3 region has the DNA TGTGCCAGCAGCCCCGGGACAACCGTGGAGCGGTACTTC. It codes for CASSPGTTVERYF.

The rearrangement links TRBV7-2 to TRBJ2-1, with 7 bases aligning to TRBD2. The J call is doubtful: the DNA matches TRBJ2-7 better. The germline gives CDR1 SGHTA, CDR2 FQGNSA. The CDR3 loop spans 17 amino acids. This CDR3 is CASSLDVGGPPYNEQYF. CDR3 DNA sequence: TGTGCCAGCAGCTTAGACGTGGGAGGGCCCCCATACAATGAGCAGTACTTC.

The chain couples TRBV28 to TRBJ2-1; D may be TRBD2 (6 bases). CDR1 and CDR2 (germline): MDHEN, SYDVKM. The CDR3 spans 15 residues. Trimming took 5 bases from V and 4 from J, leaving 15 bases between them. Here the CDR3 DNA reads TGTGCCAGCAGTCGGGGGTTGGGCGGATACAATGAGCAGTTCTTC. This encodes CASSRGLGGYNEQFF.

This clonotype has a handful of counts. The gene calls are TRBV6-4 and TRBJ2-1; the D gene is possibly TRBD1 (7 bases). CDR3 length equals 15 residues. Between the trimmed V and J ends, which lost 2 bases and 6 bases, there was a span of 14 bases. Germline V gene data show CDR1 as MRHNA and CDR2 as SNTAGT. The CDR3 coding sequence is TGTGCCAGCAGTGACAGGGCAGGGGGAGGCAATGAGCAGTTCTTC. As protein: CASSDRAGGGNEQFF.

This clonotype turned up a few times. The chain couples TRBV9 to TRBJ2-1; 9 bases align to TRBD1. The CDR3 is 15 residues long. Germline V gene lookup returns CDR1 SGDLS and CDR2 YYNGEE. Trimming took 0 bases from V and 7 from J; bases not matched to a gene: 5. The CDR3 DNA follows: TGTGCCAGCAGCGTAGGGGACAGGGTTGTTAATGAGCAGTTCTTC. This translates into CASSVGDRVVNEQFF.

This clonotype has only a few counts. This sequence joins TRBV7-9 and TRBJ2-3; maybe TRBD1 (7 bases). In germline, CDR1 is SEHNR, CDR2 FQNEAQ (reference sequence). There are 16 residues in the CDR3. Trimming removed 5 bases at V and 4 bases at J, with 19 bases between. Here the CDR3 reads CASSRTGQGGPDTQYF. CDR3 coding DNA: TGTGCCAGCAGCAGAACAGGTCAGGGGGGCCCAGATACGCAGTATTTT. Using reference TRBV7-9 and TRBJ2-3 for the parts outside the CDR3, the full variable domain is DTGVSQNPRHKITKRGQNVTFRCDPISEHNRLYWYRQTLGQGPEFLTYFQNEAQLEKSRLLSDRFSAERPKGSFSTLEIQRTEQGDSAMYLCASSRTGQGGPDTQYFGPGTRLTVL.

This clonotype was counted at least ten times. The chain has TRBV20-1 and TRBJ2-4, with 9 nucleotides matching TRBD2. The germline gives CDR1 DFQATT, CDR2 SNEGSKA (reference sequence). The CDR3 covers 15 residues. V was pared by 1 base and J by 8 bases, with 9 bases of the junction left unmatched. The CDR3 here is CSARGDSGSSYIQYF. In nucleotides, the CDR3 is TGCAGTGCTAGAGGTGATAGCGGGAGTTCGTACATTCAGTACTTC.

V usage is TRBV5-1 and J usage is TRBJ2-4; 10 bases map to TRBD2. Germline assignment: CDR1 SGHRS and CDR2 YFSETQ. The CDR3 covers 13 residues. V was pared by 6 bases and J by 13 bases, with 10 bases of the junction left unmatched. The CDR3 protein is CASKQSGRAEQYF. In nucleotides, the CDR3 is TGCGCCAGCAAGCAAAGCGGGAGGGCGGAGCAGTACTTC. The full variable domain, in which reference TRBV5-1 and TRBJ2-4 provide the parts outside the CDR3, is KAGVTQTPRYLIKTRGQQVTLSCSPISGHRSVSWYQQTPGQGLQFLFEYFSETQRNKGNFPGRFSGRQFSNSRSEMNVSTLELGDSALYLCASKQSGRAEQYFGAGTRLSVL.

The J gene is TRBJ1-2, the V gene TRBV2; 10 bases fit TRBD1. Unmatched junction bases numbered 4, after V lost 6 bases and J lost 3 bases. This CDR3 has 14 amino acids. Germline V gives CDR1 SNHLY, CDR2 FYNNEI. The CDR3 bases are TGTGCCAGCAGGGACAGGGGGGAGGACTATGGCTACACCTTC. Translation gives CASRDRGEDYGYTF.

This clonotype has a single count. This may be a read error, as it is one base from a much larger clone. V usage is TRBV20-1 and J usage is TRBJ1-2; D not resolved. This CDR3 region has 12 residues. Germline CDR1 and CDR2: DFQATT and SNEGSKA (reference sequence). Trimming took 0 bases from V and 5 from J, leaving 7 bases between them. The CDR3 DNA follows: TGCAGTGCTAGAGAGTTGCCGTATGGCTACACCTTC. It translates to CSARELPYGYTF.

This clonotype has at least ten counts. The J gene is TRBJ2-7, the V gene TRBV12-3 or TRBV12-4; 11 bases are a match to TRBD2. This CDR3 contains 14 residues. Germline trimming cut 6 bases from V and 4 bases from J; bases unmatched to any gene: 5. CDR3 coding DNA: TGTGCCAGCAGATCGGGACTAGCGGAATACGAGCAGTACTTC. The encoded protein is CASRSGLAEYEQYF.

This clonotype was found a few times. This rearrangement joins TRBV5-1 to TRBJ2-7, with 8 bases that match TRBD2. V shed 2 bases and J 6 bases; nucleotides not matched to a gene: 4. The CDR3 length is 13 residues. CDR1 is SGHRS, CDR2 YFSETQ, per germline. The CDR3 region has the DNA TGCGCCAGCAGCTTCGGACTAGCCGCCGAGCAGTACTTC. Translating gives CASSFGLAAEQYF.

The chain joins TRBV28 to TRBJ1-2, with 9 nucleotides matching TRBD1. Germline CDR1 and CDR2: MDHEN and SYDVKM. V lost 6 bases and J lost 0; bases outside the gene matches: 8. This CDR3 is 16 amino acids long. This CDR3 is CASSLGTGRANYGYTF. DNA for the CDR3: TGTGCCAGCAGCCTAGGGACAGGGAGAGCTAACTATGGCTACACCTTC.

CDR3 sequence: CASSAREGGTDTQYF. The CDR3 DNA is TGTGCCAGCAGCGCCAGGGAGGGTGGGACAGATACGCAGTATTTT. The V call is TRBV9, the J call TRBJ2-3; 7 bases align to TRBD2. V lost 3 bases, J lost 3 bases, and 7 bases stayed unmatched. Germline assignment: CDR1 SGDLS and CDR2 YYNGEE. The CDR3 is 15 residues long.

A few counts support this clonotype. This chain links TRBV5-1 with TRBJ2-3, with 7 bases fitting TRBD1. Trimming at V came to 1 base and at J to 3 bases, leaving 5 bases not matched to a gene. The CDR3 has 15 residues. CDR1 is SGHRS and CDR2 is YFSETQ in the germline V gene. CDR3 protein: CASSLKGATTDTQYF. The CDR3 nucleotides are TGCGCCAGCAGCTTGAAGGGGGCGACAACAGATACGCAGTATTTT. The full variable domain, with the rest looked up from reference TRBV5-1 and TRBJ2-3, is KAGVTQTPRYLIKTRGQQVTLSCSPISGHRSVSWYQQTPGQGLQFLFEYFSETQRNKGNFPGRFSGRQFSNSRSEMNVSTLELGDSALYLCASSLKGATTDTQYFGPGTRLTVL.

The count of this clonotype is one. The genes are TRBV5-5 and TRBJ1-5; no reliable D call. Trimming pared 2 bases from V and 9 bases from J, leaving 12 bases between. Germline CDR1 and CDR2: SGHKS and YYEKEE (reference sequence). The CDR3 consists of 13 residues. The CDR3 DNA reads TGTGCCAGCAGCTTTGCGGGTTACGGGCCCCAGCATTTT. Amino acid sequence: CASSFAGYGPQHF.

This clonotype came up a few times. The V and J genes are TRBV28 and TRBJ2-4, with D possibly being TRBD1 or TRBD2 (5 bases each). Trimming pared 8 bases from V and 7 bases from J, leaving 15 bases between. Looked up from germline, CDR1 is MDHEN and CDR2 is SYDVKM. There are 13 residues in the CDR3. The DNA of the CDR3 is TGTGCCAGCGGGCCCGGGACCTTTAACATTCAGTACTTC. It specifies CASGPGTFNIQYF.

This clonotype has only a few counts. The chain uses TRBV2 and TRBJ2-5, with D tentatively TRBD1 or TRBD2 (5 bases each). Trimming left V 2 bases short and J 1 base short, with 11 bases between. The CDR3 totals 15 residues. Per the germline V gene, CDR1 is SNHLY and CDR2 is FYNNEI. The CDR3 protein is CASSENRGVQETQYF. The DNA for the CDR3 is TGTGCCAGCAGTGAAAATCGAGGGGTCCAAGAGACCCAGTACTTC.